The TCR beta chain described here comes from a study of graft-versus-host responses after intestinal transplantation. Here immunoSEQ multiplex PCR was the method, and the copy in TCRdb shows in-frame clones only, minus some. Seen here are tens of thousands of clones, roughly 94% observed once, and the top ten hold less than 0.55%. The CDR3 is made up of 14 amino acids. V lost 3 bases and J 1 base, leaving 9 bases between the germline ends. Germline-derived CDR1 and CDR2 are SGHAT and FQNNGV. This clone was counted a single time. Its antigen is undetermined. The receptor was derived from a human donor who received an intestinal transplant. The specimen was unstimulated CD8+ T cells sorted from spleen or lymph node cells, collected before intestinal transplant. The rearrangement links TRBV11-2 to TRBJ2-5, with D perhaps matching TRBD2 (6 bases). The CDR3 DNA reads as TGTGCCAGCAGCTTGGAGGGACCCCAAGAGACCCAGTACTTC. Translated, it gives CASSLEGPQETQYF. The whole variable domain, remainder taken from reference TRBV11-2 and TRBJ2-5, is EAGVAQSPRYKIIEKRQSVAFWCNPISGHATLYWYQQILGQGPKLLIQFQNNGVVDDSQLPKDRFSAERLKGVDSTLKIQPAKLEDSAVYLCASSLEGPQETQYFGPGTRLLVL.